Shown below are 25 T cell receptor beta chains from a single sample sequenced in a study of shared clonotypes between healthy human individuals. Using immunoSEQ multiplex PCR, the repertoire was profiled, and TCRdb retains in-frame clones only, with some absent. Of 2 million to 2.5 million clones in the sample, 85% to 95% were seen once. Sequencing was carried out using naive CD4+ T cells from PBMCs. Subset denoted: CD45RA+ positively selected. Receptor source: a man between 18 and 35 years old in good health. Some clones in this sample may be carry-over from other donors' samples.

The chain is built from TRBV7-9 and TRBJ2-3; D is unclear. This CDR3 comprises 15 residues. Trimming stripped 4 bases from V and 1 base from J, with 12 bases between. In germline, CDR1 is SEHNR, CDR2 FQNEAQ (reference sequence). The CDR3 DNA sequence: TGTGCCAGCAGCTCAACCAACCAGCGCACAGATACGCAGTATTTT. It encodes CASSSTNQRTDTQYF.

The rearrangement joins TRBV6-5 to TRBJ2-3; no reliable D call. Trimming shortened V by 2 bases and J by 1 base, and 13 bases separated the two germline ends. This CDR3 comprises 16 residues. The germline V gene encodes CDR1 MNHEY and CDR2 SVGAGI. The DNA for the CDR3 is TGTGCCAGCAGTTACGTTCCGGGCCTCGGCACAGATACGCAGTATTTT. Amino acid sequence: CASSYVPGLGTDTQYF.

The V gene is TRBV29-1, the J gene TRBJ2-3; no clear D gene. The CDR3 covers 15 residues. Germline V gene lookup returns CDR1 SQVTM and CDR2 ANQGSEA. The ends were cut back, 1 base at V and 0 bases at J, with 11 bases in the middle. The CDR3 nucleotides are TGCAGCGTTGAAGGTCGTATCTCTAGCACAGATACGCAGTATTTT. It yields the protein CSVEGRISSTDTQYF.

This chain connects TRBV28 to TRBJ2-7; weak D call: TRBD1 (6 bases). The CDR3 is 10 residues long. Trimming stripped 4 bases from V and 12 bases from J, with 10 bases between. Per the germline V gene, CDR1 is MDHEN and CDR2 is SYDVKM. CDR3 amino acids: CASSSDRTYF. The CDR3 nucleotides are TGTGCCAGCAGTTCCGACAGGACGTACTTC.

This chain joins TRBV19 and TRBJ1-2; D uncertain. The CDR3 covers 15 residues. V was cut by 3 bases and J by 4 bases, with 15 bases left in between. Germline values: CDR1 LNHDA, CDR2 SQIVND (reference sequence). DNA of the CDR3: TGTGCCAGTAGTATTGCGACGGAGTGGATCTATGGCTACACCTTC. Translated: CASSIATEWIYGYTF. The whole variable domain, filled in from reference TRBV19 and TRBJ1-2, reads DGGITQSPKYLFRKEGQNVTLSCEQNLNHDAMYWYRQDPGQGLRLIYYSQIVNDFQKGDIAEGYSVSREKKESFPLTVTSAQKNPTAFYLCASSIATEWIYGYTFGSGTRLTVV.

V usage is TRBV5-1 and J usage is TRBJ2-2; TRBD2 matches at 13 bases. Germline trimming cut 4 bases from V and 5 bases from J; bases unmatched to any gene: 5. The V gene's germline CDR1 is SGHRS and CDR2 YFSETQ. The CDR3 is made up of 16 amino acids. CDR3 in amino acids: CASSGGLAGVTGELFF. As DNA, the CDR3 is TGCGCCAGCAGCGGAGGACTAGCGGGAGTTACCGGGGAGCTGTTTTTT.

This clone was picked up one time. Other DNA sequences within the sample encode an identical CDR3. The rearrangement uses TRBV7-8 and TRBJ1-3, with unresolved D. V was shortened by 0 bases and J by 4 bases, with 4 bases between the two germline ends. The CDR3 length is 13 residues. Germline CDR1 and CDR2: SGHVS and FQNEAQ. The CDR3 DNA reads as TGTGCCAGCAGCTTAGCGGAGGGAAACACCATATATTTT. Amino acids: CASSLAEGNTIYF.

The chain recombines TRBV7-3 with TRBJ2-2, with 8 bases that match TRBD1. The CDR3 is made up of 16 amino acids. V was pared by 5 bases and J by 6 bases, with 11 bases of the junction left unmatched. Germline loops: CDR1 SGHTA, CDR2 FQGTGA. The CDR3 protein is CASSRLSTGDPGELFF. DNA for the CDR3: TGTGCCAGCAGCCGCCTGTCGACAGGGGACCCCGGGGAGCTGTTTTTT.

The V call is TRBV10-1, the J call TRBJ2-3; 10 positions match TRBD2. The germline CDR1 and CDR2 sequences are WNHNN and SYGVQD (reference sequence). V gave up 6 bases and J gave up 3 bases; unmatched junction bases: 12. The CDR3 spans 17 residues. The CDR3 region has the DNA TGCGCCAGCAGAGAGCGGGAGGGCCCGAGGGATACAGATACGCAGTATTTT. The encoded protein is CASREREGPRDTDTQYF.

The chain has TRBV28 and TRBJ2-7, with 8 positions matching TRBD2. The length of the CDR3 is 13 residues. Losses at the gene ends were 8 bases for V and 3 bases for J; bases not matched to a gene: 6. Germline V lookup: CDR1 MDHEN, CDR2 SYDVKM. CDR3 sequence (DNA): TGTGCCAGCCGGGGGGGAGGCCTCTACGAGCAGTACTTC. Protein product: CASRGGGLYEQYF. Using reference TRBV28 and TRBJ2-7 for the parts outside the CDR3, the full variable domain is DVKVTQSSRYLVKRTGEKVFLECVQDMDHENMFWYRQDPGLGLRLIYFSYDVKMKEKGDIPEGYSVSREKKERFSLILESASTNQTSMYLCASRGGGLYEQYFGPGTRLTVT.

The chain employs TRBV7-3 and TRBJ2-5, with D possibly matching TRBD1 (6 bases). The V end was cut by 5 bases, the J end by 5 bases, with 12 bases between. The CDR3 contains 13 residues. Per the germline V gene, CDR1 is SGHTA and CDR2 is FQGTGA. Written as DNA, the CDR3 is TGTGCCAGCAGCCCACAGGGTTATGAGACCCAGTACTTC. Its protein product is CASSPQGYETQYF.

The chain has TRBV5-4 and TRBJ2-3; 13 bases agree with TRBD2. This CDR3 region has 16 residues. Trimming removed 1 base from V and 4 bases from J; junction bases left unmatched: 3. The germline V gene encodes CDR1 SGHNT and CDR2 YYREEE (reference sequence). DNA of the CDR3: TGTGCCAGCAGCTTGAGGACTAGCGGGAGCCCAGATACGCAGTATTTT. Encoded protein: CASSLRTSGSPDTQYF.

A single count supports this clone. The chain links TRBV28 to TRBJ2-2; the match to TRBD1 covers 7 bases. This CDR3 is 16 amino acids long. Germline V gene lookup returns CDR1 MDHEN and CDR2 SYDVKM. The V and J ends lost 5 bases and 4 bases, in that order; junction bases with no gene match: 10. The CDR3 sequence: CASSAPDRVGTGELFF. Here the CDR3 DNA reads TGTGCCAGCAGTGCACCCGACAGGGTGGGCACCGGGGAGCTGTTTTTT.

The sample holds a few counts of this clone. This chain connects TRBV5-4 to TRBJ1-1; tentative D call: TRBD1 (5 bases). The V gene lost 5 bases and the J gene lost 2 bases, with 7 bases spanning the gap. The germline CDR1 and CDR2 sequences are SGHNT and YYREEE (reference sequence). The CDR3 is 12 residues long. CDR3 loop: CASRRGNTEAFF. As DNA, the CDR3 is TGTGCCAGCAGAAGGGGAAACACTGAAGCTTTCTTT.

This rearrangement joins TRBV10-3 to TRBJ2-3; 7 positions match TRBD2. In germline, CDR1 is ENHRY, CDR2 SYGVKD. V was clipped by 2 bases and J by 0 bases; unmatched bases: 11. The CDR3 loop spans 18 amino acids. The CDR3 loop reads CAISEALLALTSTDTQYF. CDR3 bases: TGTGCCATCAGTGAGGCTCTACTAGCGCTTACTAGCACAGATACGCAGTATTTT.

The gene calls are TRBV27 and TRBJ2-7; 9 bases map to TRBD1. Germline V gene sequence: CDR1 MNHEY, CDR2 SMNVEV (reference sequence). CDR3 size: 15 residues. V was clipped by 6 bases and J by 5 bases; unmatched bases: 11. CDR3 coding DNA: TGTGCCAGCAGCGATGGGACAGGGCGAACGGACGAGCAGTACTTC. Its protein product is CASSDGTGRTDEQYF.

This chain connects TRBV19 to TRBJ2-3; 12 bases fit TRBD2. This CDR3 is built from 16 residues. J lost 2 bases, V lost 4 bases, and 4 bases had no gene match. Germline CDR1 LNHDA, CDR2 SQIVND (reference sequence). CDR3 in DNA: TGTGCCAGTAGTACCGGACTAGCGGGACTCACAGATACGCAGTATTTT. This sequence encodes CASSTGLAGLTDTQYF. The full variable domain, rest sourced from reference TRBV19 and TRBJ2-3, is DGGITQSPKYLFRKEGQNVTLSCEQNLNHDAMYWYRQDPGQGLRLIYYSQIVNDFQKGDIAEGYSVSREKKESFPLTVTSAQKNPTAFYLCASSTGLAGLTDTQYFGPGTRLTVL.

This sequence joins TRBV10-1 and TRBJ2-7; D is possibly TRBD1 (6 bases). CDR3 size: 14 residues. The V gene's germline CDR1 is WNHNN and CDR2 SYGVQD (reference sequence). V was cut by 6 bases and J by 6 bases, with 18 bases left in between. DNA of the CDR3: TGCGCCAGCAGCCCAGCCGGGACAAACTCCGAGCAGTACTTC. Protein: CASSPAGTNSEQYF.

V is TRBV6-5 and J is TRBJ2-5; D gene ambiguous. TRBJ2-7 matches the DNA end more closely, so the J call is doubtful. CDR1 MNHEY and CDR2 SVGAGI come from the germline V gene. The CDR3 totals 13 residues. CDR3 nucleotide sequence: TGTGCCAGCAGTTACATGGCAGGCGGCGAGCAGTACTTC. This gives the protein CASSYMAGGEQYF.

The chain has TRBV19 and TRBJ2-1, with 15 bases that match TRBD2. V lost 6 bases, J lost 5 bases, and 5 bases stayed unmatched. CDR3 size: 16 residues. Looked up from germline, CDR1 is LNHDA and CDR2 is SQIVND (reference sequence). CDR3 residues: CASSPRTSGRDNEQFF. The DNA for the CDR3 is TGTGCCAGTAGCCCACGGACTAGCGGGAGGGACAATGAGCAGTTCTTC.

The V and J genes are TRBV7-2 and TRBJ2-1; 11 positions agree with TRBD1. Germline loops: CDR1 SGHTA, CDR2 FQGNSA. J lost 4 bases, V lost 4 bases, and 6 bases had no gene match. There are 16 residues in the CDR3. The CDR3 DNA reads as TGTGCCAGCAGCTCCCATGGGACAGGGGGTTACAATGAGCAGTTCTTC. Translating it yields CASSSHGTGGYNEQFF. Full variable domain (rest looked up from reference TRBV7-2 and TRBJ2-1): GAGVSQSPSNKVTEKGKDVELRCDPISGHTALYWYRQSLGQGLEFLIYFQGNSAPDKSGLPSDRFSAERTGGSVSTLTIQRTQQEDSAVYLCASSSHGTGGYNEQFFGPGTRLTVL.

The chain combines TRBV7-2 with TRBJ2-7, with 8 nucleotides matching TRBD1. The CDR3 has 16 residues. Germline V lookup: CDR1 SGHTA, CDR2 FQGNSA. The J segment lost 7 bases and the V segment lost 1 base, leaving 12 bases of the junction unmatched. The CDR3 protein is CASSLGGQGGAGEQYF. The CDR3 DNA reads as TGTGCCAGCAGCTTAGGAGGACAGGGCGGCGCGGGGGAGCAGTACTTC.

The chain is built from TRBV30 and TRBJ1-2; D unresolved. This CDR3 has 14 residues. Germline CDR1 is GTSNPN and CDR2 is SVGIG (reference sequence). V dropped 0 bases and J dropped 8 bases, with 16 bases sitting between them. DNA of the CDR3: TGTGCCTGGAGTGTATGGGAGGGTTTAGGAGGCTACACCTTC. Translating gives CAWSVWEGLGGYTF. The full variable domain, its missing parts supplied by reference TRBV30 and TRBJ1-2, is SQTIHQWPATLVQPVGSPLSLECTVEGTSNPNLYWYRQAAGRGLQLLFYSVGIGQISSEVPQNLSASRPQDRQFILSSKKLLLSDSGFYLCAWSVWEGLGGYTFGSGTRLTVV.

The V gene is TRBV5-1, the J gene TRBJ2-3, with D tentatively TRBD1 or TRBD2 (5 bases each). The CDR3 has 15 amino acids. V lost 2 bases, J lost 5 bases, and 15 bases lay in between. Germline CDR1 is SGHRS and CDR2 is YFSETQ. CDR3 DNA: TGCGCCAGCAGCTTCGGGGCCTCCCGAGAAGATACGCAGTATTTT. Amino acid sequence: CASSFGASREDTQYF.

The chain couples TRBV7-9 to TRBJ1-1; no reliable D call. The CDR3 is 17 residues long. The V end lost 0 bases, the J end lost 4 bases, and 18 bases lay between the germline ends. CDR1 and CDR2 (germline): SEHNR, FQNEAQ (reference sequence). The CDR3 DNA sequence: TGTGCCAGCAGCTTAGCGTTCGGGCCACTAAGCCCCACTGAAGCTTTCTTT. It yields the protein CASSLAFGPLSPTEAFF.